This TCR beta chain is from a study of shared clonotypes between healthy human individuals. CDR3 length: 11 residues. Unsorted PBMC DNA was sequenced on ten immunoSEQ deep assay plates. Authors' processing steps: ImmunoSEQ gave junction-only sequences without quality scores, so filtering differed. Sequencing used immunoSEQ multiplex PCR; TCRdb keeps in-frame clones, though not all of them. V, J and clone size reflect that table, while D and trimming were determined from the DNA. The data show fewer than 650,000 clones, roughly four fifths seen once. Caucasian adults living in Nashville, Tennessee, provided all samples.

The clonotype was recovered from a woman in her thirties or forties in good health. Some clones in this sample may be carry-over from other donors' samples. This chain uses TRBV21-1 with TRBJ2-7; the table's D call, TRBD2, has no DNA check behind it. TRBV21-1 is a listed pseudogene. The sequenced sample was PBMCs. CDR3 DNA: TGTGCCAGCGGGACTACGTACGAGCAGTACTTC. This encodes CASGTTYEQYF.